This entry is about one T cell receptor (beta chain). Its antigen is not identified. The study ran its PCR with 60 Vbeta and 13 Jbeta primers. Sequencing used immunoSEQ multiplex PCR; TCRdb keeps in-frame clones, though not all of them. This table has approximately 220,000 clones, approximately 82% appearing once. This cohort consisted of healthy bone marrow donors. The trim removed 4 bases at V and 6 bases at J, leaving 10 bases unmatched. Germline CDR1 is SGHDT and CDR2 is YYEEEE. CDR3 length: 14 amino acids. This entry is derived from a study of cytomegalovirus exposure and HLA in healthy donors. Study conclusions and caveats: After further analysis at a later stage, around 17,000 TCR beta sequences were associated with HLA alleles at 0.05 false discovery rate. A prior analysis recorded that most TCR beta V segments were productive about 87% or about 30% of the time.

The chain uses TRBV5-6 and TRBJ2-7, with 7 bases that match TRBD1. The sample comprised PBMCs. This TCR derives from a man younger than 35 in good health and CMV-seronegative. CDR3 DNA sequence: TGTGCCAGCAGCCGCCGGGACAGCTCATTCGAGCAGTACTTC. As protein: CASSRRDSSFEQYF.